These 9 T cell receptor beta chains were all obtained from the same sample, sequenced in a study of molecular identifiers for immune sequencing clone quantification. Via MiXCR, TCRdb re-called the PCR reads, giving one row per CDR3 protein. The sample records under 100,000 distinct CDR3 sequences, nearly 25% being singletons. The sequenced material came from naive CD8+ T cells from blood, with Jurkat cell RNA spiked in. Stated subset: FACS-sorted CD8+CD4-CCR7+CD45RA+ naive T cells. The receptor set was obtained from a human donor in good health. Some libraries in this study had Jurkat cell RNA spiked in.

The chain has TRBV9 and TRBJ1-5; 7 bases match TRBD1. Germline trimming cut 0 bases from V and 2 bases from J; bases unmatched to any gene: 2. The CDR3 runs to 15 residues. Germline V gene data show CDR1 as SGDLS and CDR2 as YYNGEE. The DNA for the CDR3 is TGTGCCAGCAGCGTAGGTACAGGGGGCAATCAGCCCCAGCATTTT. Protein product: CASSVGTGGNQPQHF.

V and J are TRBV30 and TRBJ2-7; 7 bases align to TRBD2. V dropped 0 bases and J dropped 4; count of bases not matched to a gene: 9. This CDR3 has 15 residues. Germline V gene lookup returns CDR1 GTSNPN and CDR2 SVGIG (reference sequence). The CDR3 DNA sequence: TGTGCCTGGAGTGTTCTTCCGGGACTACGATACGAGCAGTACTTC. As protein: CAWSVLPGLRYEQYF.

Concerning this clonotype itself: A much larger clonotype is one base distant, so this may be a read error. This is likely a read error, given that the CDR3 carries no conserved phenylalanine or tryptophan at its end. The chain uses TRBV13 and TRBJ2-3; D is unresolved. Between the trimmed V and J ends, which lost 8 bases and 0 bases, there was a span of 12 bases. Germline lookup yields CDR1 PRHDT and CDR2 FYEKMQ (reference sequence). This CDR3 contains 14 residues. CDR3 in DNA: TGTGCCAGCCAGGAGTCGCCAAGCACAGATACGCAGTATCTT. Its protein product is CASQESPSTDTQYL.

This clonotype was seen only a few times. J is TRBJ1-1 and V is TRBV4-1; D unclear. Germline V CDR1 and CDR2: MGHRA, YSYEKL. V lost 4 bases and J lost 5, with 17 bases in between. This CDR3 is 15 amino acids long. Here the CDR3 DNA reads TGCGCCAGCAGCCCGAACATGGGTACGGGGACTGAAGCTTTCTTT. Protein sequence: CASSPNMGTGTEAFF.

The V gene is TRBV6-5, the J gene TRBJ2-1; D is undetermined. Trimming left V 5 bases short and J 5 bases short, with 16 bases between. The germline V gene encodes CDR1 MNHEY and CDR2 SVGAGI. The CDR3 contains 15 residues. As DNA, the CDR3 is TGTGCCAGCAGTGTGTTTTTATCCAGAAACAATGAGCAGTTCTTC. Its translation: CASSVFLSRNNEQFF.

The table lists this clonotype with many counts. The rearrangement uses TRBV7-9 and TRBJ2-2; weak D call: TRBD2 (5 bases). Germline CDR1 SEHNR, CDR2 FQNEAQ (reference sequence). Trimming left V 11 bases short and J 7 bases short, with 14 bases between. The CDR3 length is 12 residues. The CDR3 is CAGEQNHGELFF. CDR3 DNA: TGTGCCGGGGAGCAGAATCACGGGGAGCTGTTTTTT.

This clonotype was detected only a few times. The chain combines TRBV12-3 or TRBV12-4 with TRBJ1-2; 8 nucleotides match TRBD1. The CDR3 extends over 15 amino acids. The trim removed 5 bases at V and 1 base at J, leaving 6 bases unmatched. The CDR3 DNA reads TGTGCCAGCAGTGACAGGGGAGGGCTTAACTATGGCTACACCTTC. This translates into CASSDRGGLNYGYTF.

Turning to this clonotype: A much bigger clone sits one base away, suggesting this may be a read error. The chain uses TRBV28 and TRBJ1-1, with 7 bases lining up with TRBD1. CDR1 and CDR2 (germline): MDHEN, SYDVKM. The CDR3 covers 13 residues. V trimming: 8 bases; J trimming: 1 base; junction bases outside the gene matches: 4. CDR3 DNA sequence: TGTGCCAGCTCCGGACAGGCGAACACTGAAGCTTTCTTT. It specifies CASSGQANTEAFF.

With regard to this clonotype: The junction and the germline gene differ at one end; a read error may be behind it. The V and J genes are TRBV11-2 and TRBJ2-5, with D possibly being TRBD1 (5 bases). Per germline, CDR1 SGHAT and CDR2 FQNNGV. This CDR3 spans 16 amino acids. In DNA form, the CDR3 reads TGTGCCAGCAGCTTATATCCCGACGACAGTCAAGAGATCCAGTACTTC. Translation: CASSLYPDDSQEIQYF.